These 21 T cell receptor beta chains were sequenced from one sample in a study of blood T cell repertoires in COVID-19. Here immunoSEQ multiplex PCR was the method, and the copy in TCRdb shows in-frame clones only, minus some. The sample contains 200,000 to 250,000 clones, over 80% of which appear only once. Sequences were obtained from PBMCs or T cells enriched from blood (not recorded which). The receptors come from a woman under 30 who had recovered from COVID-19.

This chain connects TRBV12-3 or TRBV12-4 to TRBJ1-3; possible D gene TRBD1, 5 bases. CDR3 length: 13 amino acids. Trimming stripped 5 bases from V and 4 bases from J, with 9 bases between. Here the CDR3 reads CASSTGEGNTIYF. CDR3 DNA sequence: TGTGCCAGCAGTACGGGGGAAGGAAACACCATATATTTT.

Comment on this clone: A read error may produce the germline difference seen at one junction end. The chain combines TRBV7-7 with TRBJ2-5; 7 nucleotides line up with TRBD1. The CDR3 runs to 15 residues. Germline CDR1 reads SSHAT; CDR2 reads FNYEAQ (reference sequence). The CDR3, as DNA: TGTGCTAGCAGCTTAGCTTCAGGGGGCCAAGAGACCCAGTACTTC. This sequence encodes CASSLASGGQETQYF.

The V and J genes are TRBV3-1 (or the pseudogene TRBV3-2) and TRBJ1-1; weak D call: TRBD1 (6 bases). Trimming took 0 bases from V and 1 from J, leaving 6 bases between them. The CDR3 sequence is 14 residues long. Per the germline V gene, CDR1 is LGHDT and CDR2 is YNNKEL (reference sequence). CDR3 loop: CASSQEQGNTEAFF. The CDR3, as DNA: TGTGCCAGCAGCCAAGAACAGGGGAACACTGAAGCTTTCTTT.

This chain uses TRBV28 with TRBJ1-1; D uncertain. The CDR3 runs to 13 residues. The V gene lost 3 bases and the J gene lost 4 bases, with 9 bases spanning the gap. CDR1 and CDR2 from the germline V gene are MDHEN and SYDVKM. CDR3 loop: CASSFGPSTEAFF. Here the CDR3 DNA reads TGTGCCAGCAGTTTTGGTCCGAGCACTGAAGCTTTCTTT.

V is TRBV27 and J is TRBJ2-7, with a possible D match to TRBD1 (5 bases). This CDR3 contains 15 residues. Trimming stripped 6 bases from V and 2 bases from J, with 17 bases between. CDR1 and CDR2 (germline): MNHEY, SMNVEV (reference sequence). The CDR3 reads CASSIEADSPYEQYF. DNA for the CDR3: TGTGCCAGCAGCATCGAGGCAGACAGCCCCTACGAGCAGTACTTC.

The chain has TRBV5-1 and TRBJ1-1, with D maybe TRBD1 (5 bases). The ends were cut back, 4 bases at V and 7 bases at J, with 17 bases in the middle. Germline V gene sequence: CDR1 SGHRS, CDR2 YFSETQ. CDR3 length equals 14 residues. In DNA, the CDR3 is TGCGCCAGCAGCCCGTATGGGCAGGGCCGTGAAGCTTTCTTT. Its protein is CASSPYGQGREAFF.

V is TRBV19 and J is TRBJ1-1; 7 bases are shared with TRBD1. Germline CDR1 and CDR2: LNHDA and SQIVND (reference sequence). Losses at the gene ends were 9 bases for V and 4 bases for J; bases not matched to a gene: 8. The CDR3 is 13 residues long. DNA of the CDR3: TGTGCCAGCCACAAACAGGGGACCACTGAAGCTTTCTTT. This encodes CASHKQGTTEAFF.

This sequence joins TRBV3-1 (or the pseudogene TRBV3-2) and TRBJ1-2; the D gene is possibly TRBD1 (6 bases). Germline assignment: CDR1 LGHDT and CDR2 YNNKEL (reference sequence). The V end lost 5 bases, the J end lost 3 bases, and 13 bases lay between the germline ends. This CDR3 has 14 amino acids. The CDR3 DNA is TGTGCCAGCAGCTTACGGACAGCCGACTATGGCTACACCTTC. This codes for CASSLRTADYGYTF.

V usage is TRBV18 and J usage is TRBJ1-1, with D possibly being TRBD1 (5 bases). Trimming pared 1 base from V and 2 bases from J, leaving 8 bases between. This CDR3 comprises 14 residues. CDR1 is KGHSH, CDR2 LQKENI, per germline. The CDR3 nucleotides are TGTGCCAGCTCACCACGGGGGGGAAACACTGAAGCTTTCTTT. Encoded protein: CASSPRGGNTEAFF.

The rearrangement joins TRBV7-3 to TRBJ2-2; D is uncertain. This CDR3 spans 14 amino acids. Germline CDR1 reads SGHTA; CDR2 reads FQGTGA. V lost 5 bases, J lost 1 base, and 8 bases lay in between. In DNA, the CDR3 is TGTGCCAGCAGCCCTAACAGGAACACCGGGGAGCTGTTTTTT. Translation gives CASSPNRNTGELFF.

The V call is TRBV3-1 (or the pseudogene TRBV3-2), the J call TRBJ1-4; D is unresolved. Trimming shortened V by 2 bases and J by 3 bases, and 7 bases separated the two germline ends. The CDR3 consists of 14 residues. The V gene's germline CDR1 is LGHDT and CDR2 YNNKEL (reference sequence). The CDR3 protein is CASSQRTANEKLFF. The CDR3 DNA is TGTGCCAGCAGCCAAAGAACGGCTAATGAAAAACTGTTTTTT.

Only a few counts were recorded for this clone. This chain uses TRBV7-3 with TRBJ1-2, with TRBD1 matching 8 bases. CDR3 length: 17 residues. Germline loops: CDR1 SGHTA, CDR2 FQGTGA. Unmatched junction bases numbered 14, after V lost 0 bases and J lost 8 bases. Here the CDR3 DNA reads TGTGCCAGCAGCTTAACGCCCAGGCTTTCAGGGGGCGACGGCTACACCTTC. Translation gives CASSLTPRLSGGDGYTF.

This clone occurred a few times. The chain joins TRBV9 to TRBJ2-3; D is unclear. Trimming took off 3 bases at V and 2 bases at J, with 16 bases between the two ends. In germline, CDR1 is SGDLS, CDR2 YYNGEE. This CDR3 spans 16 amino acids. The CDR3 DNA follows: TGTGCCAGCAGCGCAGAAGGTGGCGGTTACACAGATACGCAGTATTTT. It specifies CASSAEGGGYTDTQYF.

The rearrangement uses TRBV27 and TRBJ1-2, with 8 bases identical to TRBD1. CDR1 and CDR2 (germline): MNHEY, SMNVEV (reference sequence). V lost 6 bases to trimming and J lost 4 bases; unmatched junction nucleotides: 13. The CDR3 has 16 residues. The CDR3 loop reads CASSPSTGDASYGYTF. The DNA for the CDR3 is TGTGCCAGCAGCCCCTCGACAGGGGACGCGAGCTATGGCTACACCTTC.

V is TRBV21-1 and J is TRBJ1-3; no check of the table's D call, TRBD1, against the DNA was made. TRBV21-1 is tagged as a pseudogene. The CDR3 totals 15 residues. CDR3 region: CASSKEDRGTNTIYF. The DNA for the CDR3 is TGTGCCAGCAGCAAAGAAGACAGGGGGACAAACACCATATATTTT.

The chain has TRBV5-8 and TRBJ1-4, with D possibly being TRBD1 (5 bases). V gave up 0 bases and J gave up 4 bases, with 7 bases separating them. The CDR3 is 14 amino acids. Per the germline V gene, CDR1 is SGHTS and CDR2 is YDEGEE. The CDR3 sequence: CASSLVGHNEKLFF. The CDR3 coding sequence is TGTGCCAGCAGCTTGGTAGGACATAATGAAAAACTGTTTTTT.

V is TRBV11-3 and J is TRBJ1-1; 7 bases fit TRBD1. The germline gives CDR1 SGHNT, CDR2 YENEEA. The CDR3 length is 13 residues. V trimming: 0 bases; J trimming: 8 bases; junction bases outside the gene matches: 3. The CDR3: CASSLDPDREAFF. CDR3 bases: TGTGCCAGCAGCTTAGATCCGGACAGGGAAGCTTTCTTT.

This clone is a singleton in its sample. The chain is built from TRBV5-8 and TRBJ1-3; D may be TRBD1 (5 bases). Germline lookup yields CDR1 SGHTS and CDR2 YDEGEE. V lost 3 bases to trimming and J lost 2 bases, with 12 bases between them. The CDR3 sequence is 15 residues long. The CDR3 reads CASSWGFRAGNTIYF. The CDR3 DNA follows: TGTGCCAGCAGCTGGGGCTTCAGAGCTGGAAACACCATATATTTT.

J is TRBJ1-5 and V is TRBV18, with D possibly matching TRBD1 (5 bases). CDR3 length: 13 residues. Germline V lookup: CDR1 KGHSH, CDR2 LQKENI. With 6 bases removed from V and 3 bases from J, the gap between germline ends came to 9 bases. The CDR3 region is CASSLTDNQPQHF. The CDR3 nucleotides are TGTGCCAGCTCGCTGACAGACAATCAGCCCCAGCATTTT.

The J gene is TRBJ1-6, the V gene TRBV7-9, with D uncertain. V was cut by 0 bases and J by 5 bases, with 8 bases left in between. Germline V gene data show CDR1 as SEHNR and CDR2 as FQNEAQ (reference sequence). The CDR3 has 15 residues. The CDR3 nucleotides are TGTGCCAGCAGCTTAGCGCTTGCGGATAATTCACCCCTCCACTTT. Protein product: CASSLALADNSPLHF.

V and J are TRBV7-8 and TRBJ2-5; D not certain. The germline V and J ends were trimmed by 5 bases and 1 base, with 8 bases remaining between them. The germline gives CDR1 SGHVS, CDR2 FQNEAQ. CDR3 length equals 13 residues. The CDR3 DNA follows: TGTGCCAGCAGCCCCCAGATCCAAGAGACCCAGTACTTC. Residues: CASSPQIQETQYF.